Listed here are 14 T cell receptor beta chains from one sample, sequenced in a study of T cell repertoires in aging, cancer and after chemotherapy (dated by TCRdb to the late 2010s). Sequencing took place on an Illumina MiSeq. Rearranged TRB sequences spanning V, D and J segments were amplified in a multiplex touch-down PCR with a mixed TRB-A/B primer pool. TCRdb trimmed the raw reads at Q25, called clones with MiXCR and kept productive beta chains. Identical CDR3 proteins give one entry, which carries the most common genes and DNA. A total of 20,000 or so distinct CDR3 sequences appear in this sample, about 37% of them only once. Of the sample, 17% falls within the top ten clones. TCR beta rearrangements were amplified from genomic DNA isolated from peripheral blood, not from sorted cells or RNA. Sequenced: blood. Every receptor here comes from a human donor with a solid tumor.

This clonotype was recorded only once. This chain connects TRBV10-3 to TRBJ2-5; maybe TRBD1 (6 bases). CDR1 is ENHRY, CDR2 SYGVKD, per germline. This CDR3 has 14 amino acids. The V end was cut by 4 bases, the J end by 1 base, with 10 bases between. Written as DNA, the CDR3 is TGTGCCATCAGTGGTGACAGGTCCCAAGAGACCCAGTACTTC. It specifies CAISGDRSQETQYF.

In this sample, this clonotype is medium-sized. The chain carries TRBV6-4 and TRBJ2-3, with TRBD2 identical over 15 bases. The V segment lost 6 bases and the J segment 6 bases; nucleotides outside the gene matches: 7. This CDR3 is built from 16 residues. Germline assignment: CDR1 MRHNA and CDR2 SNTAGT. The DNA for the CDR3 is TGTGCCAGCAGCGCTCGGACTAGCGGGGGGGCGGATACGCAGTATTTT. This gives the protein CASSARTSGGADTQYF.

V gene TRBV6-5 combines with J gene TRBJ2-2; D ambiguous. CDR3 length equals 14 residues. Germline CDR1 MNHEY, CDR2 SVGAGI. Trimming removed 6 bases at V and 0 bases at J, with 8 bases between. CDR3 sequence reads: CASRMGSNTGELFF. The CDR3 nucleotides read TGTGCCAGCAGAATGGGATCGAACACCGGGGAGCTGTTTTTT.

The V call is TRBV19, the J call TRBJ2-7; D may be TRBD2 (7 bases). Trimming pared 5 bases from V and 3 bases from J, leaving 20 bases between. This CDR3 comprises 16 residues. Germline V gene data show CDR1 as LNHDA and CDR2 as SQIVND (reference sequence). The CDR3 nucleotides read TGTGCCAGTAGTCAATCGGGGGGTGGGGGCTTCTACGAGCAGTACTTC. Amino acid sequence: CASSQSGGGGFYEQYF. The full variable domain, with the rest looked up from reference TRBV19 and TRBJ2-7, is DGGITQSPKYLFRKEGQNVTLSCEQNLNHDAMYWYRQDPGQGLRLIYYSQIVNDFQKGDIAEGYSVSREKKESFPLTVTSAQKNPTAFYLCASSQSGGGGFYEQYFGPGTRLTVT.

The rearrangement links TRBV10-3 to TRBJ1-1, with TRBD1 as a possible D gene (6 bases). Trimming stripped 8 bases from V and 8 bases from J, with 9 bases between. CDR3 length: 10 residues. Looked up from germline, CDR1 is ENHRY and CDR2 is SYGVKD. The CDR3 region has the DNA TGTGCCATCGGGACACAGGAAGCTTTCTTT. The encoded protein is CAIGTQEAFF.

V gene TRBV6-1 combines with J gene TRBJ1-5; weak D call: TRBD1 (5 bases). Germline values: CDR1 MNHNS, CDR2 SASEGT. Trimming cost V 2 bases and J 7 bases, with 15 bases left between them. The CDR3 is 15 amino acids. The CDR3 DNA follows: TGTGCCAGCAGTGAAAATTGGGGGATTGGGCAGCCCCAGCATTTT. Protein sequence: CASSENWGIGQPQHF.

The gene calls are TRBV12-3 or TRBV12-4 and TRBJ2-3; weak D call: TRBD2 (6 bases). The CDR3 loop spans 14 amino acids. V lost 2 bases to trimming and J lost 5 bases, with 11 bases between them. The CDR3 DNA sequence: TGTGCCAGCAGTTTAAGGTCGGGGGTAGATACGCAGTATTTT. This encodes CASSLRSGVDTQYF.

For the CDR3, the DNA is TGCGCCAGCAGCCCGGGGGACAATGAGCAGTTCTTC. This gives the protein CASSPGDNEQFF. The chain employs TRBV5-1 and TRBJ2-1; tentative D call: TRBD2 (6 bases). V was trimmed by 4 bases and J by 5 bases, leaving 7 bases between them. Looked up from germline, CDR1 is SGHRS and CDR2 is YFSETQ. The CDR3 is 12 residues long.

By share, this clonotype ranks as medium-sized. CDR3 amino acids: CASGAAGANVLTF. The CDR3 nucleotides are TGTGCCAGCGGAGCAGCTGGGGCCAACGTCCTGACTTTC. The V gene is TRBV27, the J gene TRBJ2-6; no reliable D call. Trimming cost V 8 bases and J 2 bases, with 7 bases left between them. CDR3 size: 13 residues. Germline V CDR1 and CDR2: MNHEY, SMNVEV (reference sequence).

The chain uses TRBV6-6 and TRBJ2-7; 11 bases fit TRBD1. This CDR3 has 14 residues. Germline V CDR1 and CDR2: MNHNY, SVGAGI (reference sequence). The J segment lost 2 bases and the V segment lost 6 bases, leaving 3 bases of the junction unmatched. The chain's CDR3 is CASSSGQGAYEQYF. The CDR3 DNA sequence: TGTGCCAGCAGCTCGGGACAGGGGGCCTACGAGCAGTACTTC.

By share, this clonotype counts as medium-sized (0.01 to 0.1%). This chain uses TRBV19 with TRBJ2-6, with a tentative D call TRBD2 (6 bases). The CDR3 loop spans 16 amino acids. Between the trimmed V and J ends, which lost 5 bases and 0 bases, there was a span of 11 bases. Per the germline V gene, CDR1 is LNHDA and CDR2 is SQIVND (reference sequence). For the CDR3, the DNA is TGTGCCAGTAGTGGGGTGGGGGGCTCTGGGGCCAACGTCCTGACTTTC. It encodes CASSGVGGSGANVLTF.

V gene TRBV13 combines with J gene TRBJ1-4; D may be TRBD1 (5 bases). The CDR3 runs to 13 residues. Trimming pared 4 bases from V and 12 bases from J, leaving 15 bases between. The germline gives CDR1 PRHDT, CDR2 FYEKMQ (reference sequence). The CDR3 spells CASSWSTSGELFF. In DNA, the CDR3 is TGTGCCAGCAGCTGGAGTACGTCGGGGGAACTGTTTTTT.

CDR3 DNA sequence: TGTGCCACCAGCAGAAACAGGGGCCCCAGCTCCTACGAGCAGTACTTC. Protein sequence: CATSRNRGPSSYEQYF. The J gene is TRBJ2-7, the V gene TRBV15, with TRBD1 identical over 7 bases. The ends lost 2 bases at V and 0 bases at J; junction bases unmatched: 7. Germline CDR1 and CDR2: LNHNV and YYDKDF (reference sequence). The CDR3 is 16 residues long. Using reference TRBV15 and TRBJ2-7 for the parts outside the CDR3, the full variable domain is DAMVIQNPRYQVTQFGKPVTLSCSQTLNHNVMYWYQQKSSQAPKLLFHYYDKDFNNEADTPDNFQSRRPNTSFCFLDIRSPGLGDTAMYLCATSRNRGPSSYEQYFGPGTRLTVT.

This clonotype rates as medium-sized. The chain recombines TRBV29-1 with TRBJ2-3; weak D call: TRBD2 (6 bases). V shed 6 bases and J shed 0 bases, with 13 bases lying between them. From germline, CDR1 is SQVTM and CDR2 ANQGSEA. The CDR3 contains 14 residues. The CDR3 spells CSVGPGLSTDTQYF. The CDR3 region has the DNA TGCAGCGTCGGCCCGGGACTGAGCACAGATACGCAGTATTTT.